The 15 T cell receptor beta chains below all came from one sample that was sequenced in a study of post-analysis software for immune sequencing data. Prepared libraries of TCR beta cDNA carried unique molecular identifiers. TCRdb used MiXCR to reprocess the PCR reads, holding one entry per CDR3 protein. The sample records about 760,000 distinct CDR3 sequences, about 27% being singletons. These receptors' antigens are unknown. Study results and caveats: Controls showed lower frequencies than patients for a handful of TRBV segments, and TRBV5-6, TRBV5-1 and TRBV20-1 were among these.

The sample was blood. Every receptor here comes from a girl aged 5-17 years with multiple sclerosis.

The chain is built from TRBV5-1 and TRBJ2-3; 9 bases match TRBD2. Per the germline V gene, CDR1 is SGHRS and CDR2 is YFSETQ. CDR3 size: 14 residues. The ends lost 7 bases at V and 0 bases at J; junction bases unmatched: 3. The CDR3 sequence is CASLAGASTDTQYF. The CDR3 coding sequence is TGCGCCAGCTTAGCGGGGGCGAGCACAGATACGCAGTATTTT.

This chain connects TRBV7-2 to TRBJ2-3, with D maybe TRBD2 (6 bases). The CDR3 length is 13 residues. The ends were cut back, 6 bases at V and 3 bases at J, with 10 bases in the middle. Germline V gives CDR1 SGHTA, CDR2 FQGNSA. The CDR3 DNA reads as TGTGCCAGCAGGGGGAGGCGGACAGATACGCAGTATTTT. Amino acid sequence: CASRGRRTDTQYF. Full variable domain (outside the CDR3, taken from reference TRBV7-2 and TRBJ2-3): GAGVSQSPSNKVTEKGKDVELRCDPISGHTALYWYRQSLGQGLEFLIYFQGNSAPDKSGLPSDRFSAERTGGSVSTLTIQRTQQEDSAVYLCASRGRRTDTQYFGPGTRLTVL.

The J gene is TRBJ1-4, the V gene TRBV5-1; TRBD1 agrees at 7 bases. This CDR3 is built from 16 residues. J gave up 0 bases and V 0 bases, and 2 bases lay outside the gene matches. In germline, CDR1 is SGHRS, CDR2 YFSETQ. The CDR3 DNA is TGCGCCAGCAGCTTGGTGACAGGGACAACTAATGAAAAACTGTTTTTT. The encoded protein is CASSLVTGTTNEKLFF.

This clonotype was seen a handful of times. The junction shows a germline mismatch at one end, possibly a read error. The CDR3 loop is CASSLVPDWKSIQYF. DNA of the CDR3: TGCGCCAGCAGCTTGGTGCCAGACTGGAAAAGCATTCAGTACTTC. This chain joins TRBV5-1 and TRBJ2-4, with unresolved D. The CDR3 runs 15 residues. The germline gives CDR1 SGHRS, CDR2 YFSETQ. The full variable domain, with the rest looked up from reference TRBV5-1 and TRBJ2-4, is KAGVTQTPRYLIKTRGQQVTLSCSPISGHRSVSWYQQTPGQGLQFLFEYFSETQRNKGNFPGRFSGRQFSNSRSEMNVSTLELGDSALYLCASSLVPDWKSIQYFGAGTRLSVL.

The chain employs TRBV24-1 and TRBJ2-5; 8 bases align to TRBD1. The CDR3 runs to 15 residues. V lost 0 bases and J lost 5; bases outside the gene matches: 4. Looked up from germline, CDR1 is KGHDR and CDR2 is SFDVKD. The CDR3, as DNA: TGTGCCACCAGTGATTTGCAGGGGGCAGGGGAGACCCAGTACTTC. It encodes CATSDLQGAGETQYF.

The CDR3 coding sequence is TGCAGTGCAGCGGCGTTAAGGACTAGCGGGAGGGCCGCGTTGTACAATGAGCAGTTCTTC. It yields the protein CSAAALRTSGRAALYNEQFF. The chain links TRBV20-1 to TRBJ2-1, with TRBD2 matching 15 bases. Germline V gene sequence: CDR1 DFQATT, CDR2 SNEGSKA (reference sequence). J lost 4 bases, V lost 6 bases, and 19 bases had no gene match. There are 20 residues in the CDR3.

The CDR3 sequence is CSALNRDFYGYTF. The CDR3 region has the DNA TGCAGTGCTTTAAACCGGGACTTCTATGGCTACACCTTC. The V call is TRBV20-1, the J call TRBJ1-2, with a weak D call TRBD1 (5 bases). The CDR3 spans 13 residues. Germline V gene sequence: CDR1 DFQATT, CDR2 SNEGSKA (reference sequence). The V and J ends lost 5 bases and 4 bases respectively, with 14 bases between them.

The chain links TRBV6-2 or TRBV6-3 to TRBJ2-7, with 7 bases lining up with TRBD1. CDR1 MNHEY and CDR2 SVGEGT come from the germline V gene. CDR3 length: 13 residues. V lost 8 bases and J lost 5; bases outside the gene matches: 9. The CDR3 coding sequence is TGTGCCAGCCTACCCATCCAGGGGGACGAGCAGTACTTC. This encodes CASLPIQGDEQYF.

The rearrangement links TRBV7-2 to TRBJ2-5, with 10 nucleotides matching TRBD2. The J call is in doubt because the DNA end fits TRBJ2-7 better. The CDR3 is 15 amino acids. Germline loops: CDR1 SGHTA, CDR2 FQGNSA. The CDR3 DNA follows: TGTGCCAGCAGCTACGCTAGCGGGAGCTTGGACGAGCAGTACTTC. Amino acid sequence: CASSYASGSLDEQYF.

The chain joins TRBV11-2 to TRBJ2-3; TRBD2 matches at 10 bases. The V segment lost 5 bases and the J segment 4 bases; nucleotides outside the gene matches: 6. This CDR3 has 15 residues. Germline V gene lookup returns CDR1 SGHAT and CDR2 FQNNGV. The CDR3 DNA reads TGTGCCAGCAGCCTCGGACTAGCGGCAGCAGATACGCAGTATTTT. It translates to CASSLGLAAADTQYF.

This clonotype appeared a few times. V usage is TRBV6-1 and J usage is TRBJ2-7; 10 bases are shared with TRBD2. The CDR3 is 15 residues long. Looked up from germline, CDR1 is MNHNS and CDR2 is SASEGT. V dropped 5 bases and J dropped 4; count of bases not matched to a gene: 8. This chain's CDR3 is CASSPRTSGLYEQYF. DNA of the CDR3: TGTGCCAGCAGTCCTCGGACTAGCGGCCTTTACGAGCAGTACTTC.

Notes on this clonotype: At one end the junction does not follow the germline gene, possibly because of a read error. The chain links TRBV5-6 to TRBJ1-5, with 7 bases lining up with TRBD1. This CDR3 spans 15 amino acids. Germline V gene lookup returns CDR1 SGHDT and CDR2 YYEEEE. In nucleotides, the CDR3 is TGTGCCAGCAGCTTGGGGGACAGAAGCAACCAGCCCCAGCATTTT. Its translation: CASSLGDRSNQPQHF.

The chain combines TRBV5-1 with TRBJ1-6; the D gene is possibly TRBD1 (5 bases). CDR1 and CDR2 (germline): SGHRS, YFSETQ. CDR3 size: 15 residues. V was pared by 0 bases and J by 7 bases, with 11 bases between. This CDR3 is CASSLDPGNNSPLHF. The CDR3 DNA is TGCGCCAGCAGCTTGGATCCAGGGAACAATTCACCCCTCCACTTT.

There are many counts of this clonotype. The chain employs TRBV6-2 or TRBV6-3 and TRBJ2-5; D is possibly TRBD2 (5 bases). V lost 6 bases and J lost 0, with 11 bases in between. CDR1 MNHEY and CDR2 SVGEGT come from the germline V gene. This CDR3 region has 14 residues. CDR3 bases: TGTGCCAGCAGCTTAGGAGGAAACCAAGAGACCCAGTACTTC. The encoded protein is CASSLGGNQETQYF.

The sample holds a few counts of this clonotype. The V gene is TRBV6-2 or TRBV6-3, the J gene TRBJ2-1; D not certain. Germline V gene data show CDR1 as MNHEY and CDR2 as SVGEGT. Trimming took off 4 bases at V and 11 bases at J, with 15 bases between the two ends. The CDR3 has 13 amino acids. Here the CDR3 DNA reads TGTGCCAGCAGTTTGCCCTTTATCGGCCAGCAGTTCTTC. Translation gives CASSLPFIGQQFF.